These 7 T cell receptor beta chains were all obtained from the same sample, sequenced in a study of persistence of HIV-infected CD4 T cells. This nonspecific control used anti-CD3/anti-CD28 bead stimulation of CD4+ T cells. Responding CD4+ T cells were sorted by upregulation of both CD40 ligand and CD69. These TCRs are of unknown antigen specificity. Sequencing used immunoSEQ version 4 in survey mode. The assay was immunoSEQ multiplex PCR, and TCRdb's table has in-frame clones only and misses some. The table includes tens of thousands of clones, 88% detected once. The material was CD4+ T cells sorted from PBMCs after roughly 20-hour stimulation, obtained from a patient who received antiretroviral therapy. These TCRs come from an adult woman with HIV who was CMV-seropositive.

The chain recombines TRBV12-3 or TRBV12-4 with TRBJ1-1, with 8 bases matching TRBD1. This CDR3 region has 13 residues. Trimming at V came to 4 bases and at J to 10 bases, leaving 8 bases not matched to a gene. The CDR3 DNA reads as TGTGCCAGCAGTTGGACAACAGGGGGAGCAGCTTTCTTT. Translating gives CASSWTTGGAAFF.

CDR3 in DNA: TGTGCCTGGAATTACGACAGGGCTGGCTACACCTTC. Protein sequence: CAWNYDRAGYTF. The chain combines TRBV30 with TRBJ1-2; TRBD1 agrees at 7 bases. V lost 4 bases, J lost 7 bases, and 6 bases stayed unmatched. This CDR3 is built from 12 residues. Germline CDR1 reads GTSNPN; CDR2 reads SVGIG (reference sequence).

This clone was seen only a few times. The rearrangement links TRBV4-2 to TRBJ1-1; D is uncertain. The V end lost 5 bases, the J end lost 3 bases, and 22 bases lay between the germline ends. CDR1 LGHNA and CDR2 YNFKEQ come from the germline V gene. The CDR3 consists of 17 residues. The chain's CDR3 is CASSYAKRASLDTEAFF. The DNA of the CDR3 is TGTGCCAGCAGCTACGCCAAGAGGGCCTCTTTAGACACTGAAGCTTTCTTT.

The chain links TRBV7-2 to TRBJ2-3; 13 positions agree with TRBD2. CDR1 and CDR2 from the germline V gene are SGHTA and FQGNSA. This CDR3 region has 17 residues. The V gene end was trimmed by 2 bases and the J gene end by 7 bases; junction bases not matched to a gene: 9. CDR3 in DNA: TGTGCCAGCAGCTTACTTGGACTAGCGGGGGTCCGGTATACGCAGTATTTT. Translated, it gives CASSLLGLAGVRYTQYF.

This rearrangement joins TRBV11-1 to TRBJ2-7; no definite D call. The germline CDR1 and CDR2 sequences are SGHAT and FQDESV (reference sequence). The length of the CDR3 is 13 residues. The V and J ends lost 1 base and 4 bases respectively, with 8 bases between them. The CDR3 here is CASSLVSDYEQYF. As DNA, the CDR3 is TGTGCCAGCAGCTTAGTGTCGGATTACGAGCAGTACTTC.

This chain connects TRBV30 to TRBJ2-5; D might be TRBD1 (6 bases). Germline CDR1 GTSNPN, CDR2 SVGIG (reference sequence). V lost 8 bases to trimming and J lost 2 bases, with 15 bases between them. The CDR3 consists of 13 residues. DNA for the CDR3: TGTGCCACTAAAAAGACAGGTCAAGAGACCCAGTACTTC. Translation gives CATKKTGQETQYF.

This rearrangement joins TRBV25-1 to TRBJ2-3; unclear D gene. The CDR3 covers 15 residues. Per germline, CDR1 MGHDK and CDR2 SYGVNS. V lost 1 base, J lost 4 bases, and 12 bases lay in between. For the CDR3, the DNA is TGTGCCAGCAGTGAATTGGCCAGGAGCGCAGATACGCAGTATTTT. This codes for CASSELARSADTQYF.